The T cell receptor beta chain under discussion was sequenced for a study of glioma-infiltrating T cells (dated by TCRdb to the mid-2010s). As for the study more broadly: Low-grade gliomas were WHO grade II oligodendrogliomas or astrocytomas, and glioblastomas were WHO grade IV tumors sampled at initial rather than recurrent diagnosis. Glioma patients received dexamethasone for six or fewer days before surgery. Blood libraries targeted about 4- to 10-fold sequencing coverage of 950,000 to 1,000,000 peripheral T cells. The study sequenced TCR alpha- and beta-chain repertoires from glioma tissue, from non-neoplastic brain tissue and from matched peripheral blood mononuclear cells. To measure divergence between tissue and blood T-cell populations, each tissue-infiltrating repertoire was compared with the peripheral blood repertoire of the same patient. Three low-grade glioma patients, roughly eight primary glioblastoma patients, and three non-glioma patients who contributed non-neoplastic brain tissue made up the paired cohort. General study outcomes and caveats: VJ-independent divergence between tissue and blood was found to be below expectation in non-neoplastic patients but above expectation in all gliomas, particularly low-grade gliomas. Patients with low tissue-blood divergence were marked by a signature set of shared blood CDR3 motifs, and this signature set was depleted in highly divergent patients. Group comparisons rested on small numbers: three non-neoplastic, three low-grade glioma and 7 or 8 glioblastoma patients. Very few CDR3 sequences were found to be shared between tissue and blood, and this scarcity was attributed to high CDR3 diversity and limited sampling.

Comments on this clonotype: Its antigen is still unknown. Within one base of it there is no much larger clone, and no base qualities were kept.

Immediately after resection, surgical brain or tumor specimens were cryofrozen in liquid nitrogen, and peripheral blood cells were collected at the same time. The germline V end is reduced by 7 bases and the J end by 5 bases; junction bases left unmatched: 8. The germline V gene provides CDR1 MNHNS and CDR2 SASEGT. The cysteine opens and the phenylalanine closes a CDR3 of 13 amino acids. CDR3 DNA only is kept here, 39 bases in frame from base 1. The iRepertoire nested amplicon-rescue multiplex PCR (arm-PCR) platform was used to amplify TCR alpha and beta CDR3 regions from RNA. One-step reverse transcription and amplification used roughly 95-400 ng of tissue mRNA or PBMC total RNA as input. After bead purification, a secondary multiplex PCR added Illumina adapters, and libraries were gel-purified between 200 and 400 bp. Libraries carried internal 6-nucleotide barcodes used for demultiplexing. Libraries were sequenced on an Illumina MiSeq with 2x220 or 2x250 nucleotide paired-end reads. As for how the authors treated the data: Paired reads were merged with FLASH 1.2.11 and aligned to the GRCh37 human genome with BWA-MEM before extracting TRA and TRB reads. For V and J assignment, an IMGT-derived reference of cassette sequences and CDR3 motifs that included pseudogenes was used. Three-frame translation of reads was performed, and productive CDR3s were defined as those with a C...FGXG motif and no stop codons. Unique combinations of V-J cassette pair and CDR3 amino acid sequence were defined as clonotypes. Filtering of reads was based on Hamming distance, with the threshold set by the sequence error rate of each sample in mapped regions. TCRdb ran its own pipeline on the public reads, namely fastp trimming at Q25 and MiXCR clone calling, and kept in-frame beta chains. Rows matching on CDR3 protein sequence are summarized as one entry with the most common DNA and genes. TCRdb's processing, not the authors', yielded these V and J calls. In all, the sample holds roughly 350,000 distinct CDR3 sequences, and around 45% of those were seen once. The ten biggest clones cover 12% of the sample.

The specimen was glioma tissue, nonneoplastic brain tissue, or PBMCs (not recorded which). This chain joins TRBV6-1 to TRBJ2-7; TRBD2 matches 7 bases in the middle. This clonotype was obtained from a human donor with low-grade glioma or glioblastoma, undergoing nonglioma brain surgery, or in good health (not recorded which). CDR3 reads: CASTREMGDEQYF. The DNA reads as follows: TGTGCCAGCACGCGGGAGATGGGAGACGAGCAGTACTTC.